The source of this T cell receptor (beta chain) is a study of T cell responses to AZD1222 COVID-19 vaccine. The germline gives CDR1 MNHNY, CDR2 SVGAGI (reference sequence). This CDR3 region has 14 residues. V was trimmed by 5 bases and J by 5 bases, leaving 15 bases between them. Using immunoSEQ multiplex PCR, the repertoire was profiled, and TCRdb retains in-frame clones only, with some absent. The sample includes 25,000 or so clones, roughly 87% of them seen just once. This clone came up once. The rearrangement uses TRBV6-6 and TRBJ2-5; tentatively, D is TRBD1 (7 bases). The sample in question was peripheral blood, obtained 28 days after the second AZD1222 dose. The TCR comes from an adult who received the AZD1222 COVID-19 vaccine. The CDR3 sequence: CASSRTGGQETQYF. CDR3 nucleotide sequence: TGTGCCAGCAGTAGGACAGGAGGGCAGGAGACCCAGTACTTC.